The present entry profiles one T cell receptor (beta chain) with its context. Profiled with immunoSEQ multiplex PCR; TCRdb holds only in-frame clones, not every one. The sample consists of roughly 2.2 million clones, about 90% of them appearing once. This CDR3 comprises 16 residues. V was clipped by 6 bases and J by 4 bases; unmatched bases: 9. Germline V CDR1 and CDR2: ENHRY, SYGVKD. These data are taken from a study of shared clonotypes between healthy human individuals. The chain carries TRBV10-3 and TRBJ2-1, with 10 bases fitting TRBD2. This sequence was found in a man between 18 and 29 years old in good health. Some clones in this sample may be carry-over from other donors' samples. Material for sequencing was naive CD4+ T cells from PBMCs. Subset indicated: CD45RA+ positively selected. CDR3 in DNA: TGTGCCATCAGAGTCGGACTAGCGGTGGGGTACAATGAGCAGTTCTTC. Amino acids: CAIRVGLAVGYNEQFF.